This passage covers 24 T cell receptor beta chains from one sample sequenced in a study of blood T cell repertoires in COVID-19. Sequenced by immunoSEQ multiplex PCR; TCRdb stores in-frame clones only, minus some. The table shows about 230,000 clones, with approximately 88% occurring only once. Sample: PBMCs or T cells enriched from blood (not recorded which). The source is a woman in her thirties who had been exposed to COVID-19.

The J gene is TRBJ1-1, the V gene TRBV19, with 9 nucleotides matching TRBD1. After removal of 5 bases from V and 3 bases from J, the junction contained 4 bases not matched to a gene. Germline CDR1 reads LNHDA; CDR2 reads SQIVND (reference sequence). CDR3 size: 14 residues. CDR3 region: CASSLGQGDTEAFF. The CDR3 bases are TGTGCCAGTAGTTTGGGACAGGGTGACACTGAAGCTTTCTTT. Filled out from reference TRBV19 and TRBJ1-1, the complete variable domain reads DGGITQSPKYLFRKEGQNVTLSCEQNLNHDAMYWYRQDPGQGLRLIYYSQIVNDFQKGDIAEGYSVSREKKESFPLTVTSAQKNPTAFYLCASSLGQGDTEAFFGQGTRLTVV.

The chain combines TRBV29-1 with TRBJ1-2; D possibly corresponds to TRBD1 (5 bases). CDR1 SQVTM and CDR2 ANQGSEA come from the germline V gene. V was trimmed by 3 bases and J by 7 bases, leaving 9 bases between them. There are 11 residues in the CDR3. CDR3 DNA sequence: TGCAGCGTTGACGGCACAGGTGGCTACACCTTC. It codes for CSVDGTGGYTF.

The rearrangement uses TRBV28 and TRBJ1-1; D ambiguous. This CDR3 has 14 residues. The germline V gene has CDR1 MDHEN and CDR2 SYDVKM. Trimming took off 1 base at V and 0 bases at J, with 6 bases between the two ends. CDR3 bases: TGTGCCAGCAGTTTATATCTAGTGAACACTGAAGCTTTCTTT. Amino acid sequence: CASSLYLVNTEAFF. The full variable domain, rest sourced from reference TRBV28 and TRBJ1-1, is DVKVTQSSRYLVKRTGEKVFLECVQDMDHENMFWYRQDPGLGLRLIYFSYDVKMKEKGDIPEGYSVSREKKERFSLILESASTNQTSMYLCASSLYLVNTEAFFGQGTRLTVV.

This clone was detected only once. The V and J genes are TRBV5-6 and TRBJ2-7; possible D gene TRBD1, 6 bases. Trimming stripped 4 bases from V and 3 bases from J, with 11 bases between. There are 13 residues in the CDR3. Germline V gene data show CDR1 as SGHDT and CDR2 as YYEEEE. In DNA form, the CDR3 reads TGTGCCAGCAGCCCAACAGGGCTCTACGAGCAGTACTTC. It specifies CASSPTGLYEQYF.

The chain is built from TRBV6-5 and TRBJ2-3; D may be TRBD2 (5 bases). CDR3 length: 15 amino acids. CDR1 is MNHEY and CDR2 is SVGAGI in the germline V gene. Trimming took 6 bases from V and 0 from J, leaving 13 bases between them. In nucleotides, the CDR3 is TGTGCCAGCAGAACCTCTGGCGGGAGCACAGATACGCAGTATTTT. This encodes CASRTSGGSTDTQYF.

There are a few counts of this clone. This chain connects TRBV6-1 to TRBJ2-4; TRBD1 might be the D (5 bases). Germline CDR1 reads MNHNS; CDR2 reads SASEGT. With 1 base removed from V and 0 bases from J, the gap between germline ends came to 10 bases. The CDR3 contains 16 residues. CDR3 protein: CASSEGSREAKNIQYF. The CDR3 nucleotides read TGTGCCAGCAGTGAAGGGTCCAGGGAAGCCAAAAACATTCAGTACTTC.

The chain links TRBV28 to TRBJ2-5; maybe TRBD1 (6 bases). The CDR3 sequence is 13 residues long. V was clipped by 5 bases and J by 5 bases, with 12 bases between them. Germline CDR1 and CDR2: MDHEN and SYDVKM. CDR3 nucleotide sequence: TGTGCCAGCAGTCGAGGGGGTAGGGAGACCCAGTACTTC. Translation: CASSRGGRETQYF.

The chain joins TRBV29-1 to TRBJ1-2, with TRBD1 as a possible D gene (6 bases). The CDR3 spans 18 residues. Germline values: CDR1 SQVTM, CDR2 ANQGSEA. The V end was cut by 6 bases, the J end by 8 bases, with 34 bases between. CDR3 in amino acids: CSVENKNTDSPLVWGYTF. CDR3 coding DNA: TGCAGCGTCGAAAACAAAAACACGGACAGCCCTTTGGTCTGGGGCTACACCTTC.

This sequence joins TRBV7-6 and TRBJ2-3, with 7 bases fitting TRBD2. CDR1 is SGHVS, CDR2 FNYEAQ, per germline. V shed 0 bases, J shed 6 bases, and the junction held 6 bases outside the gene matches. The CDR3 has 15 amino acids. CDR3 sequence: CASSLADGRTDTQYF. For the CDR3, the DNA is TGTGCCAGCAGCTTAGCCGACGGGAGGACGGATACGCAGTATTTT.

CDR3: CASSSYPAGRANPYEQYF. The CDR3 DNA reads as TGCGCCAGCAGCTCTTACCCCGCGGGGAGGGCGAACCCCTACGAGCAGTACTTC. This chain uses TRBV5-1 with TRBJ2-7, with TRBD2 matching 7 bases. This CDR3 spans 18 amino acids. CDR1 SGHRS and CDR2 YFSETQ come from the germline V gene. With V trimmed by 3 bases and J by 2 bases, 17 bases remained unmatched. Using reference TRBV5-1 and TRBJ2-7 for the parts outside the CDR3, the full variable domain is KAGVTQTPRYLIKTRGQQVTLSCSPISGHRSVSWYQQTPGQGLQFLFEYFSETQRNKGNFPGRFSGRQFSNSRSEMNVSTLELGDSALYLCASSSYPAGRANPYEQYFGPGTRLTVT.

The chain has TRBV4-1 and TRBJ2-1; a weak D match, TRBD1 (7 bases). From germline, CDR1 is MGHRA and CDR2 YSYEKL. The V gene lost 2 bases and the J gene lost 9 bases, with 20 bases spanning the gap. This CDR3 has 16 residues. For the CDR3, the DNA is TGCGCCAGCAGCCAAATACCCAACGGAGGGGGCGTTGAGCAGTTCTTC. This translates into CASSQIPNGGGVEQFF.

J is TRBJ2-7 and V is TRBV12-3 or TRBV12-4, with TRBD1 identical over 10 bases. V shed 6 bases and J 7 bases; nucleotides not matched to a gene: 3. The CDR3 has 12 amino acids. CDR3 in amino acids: CASSGTGVEQYF. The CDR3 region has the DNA TGTGCCAGCAGCGGGACAGGGGTTGAGCAGTACTTC.

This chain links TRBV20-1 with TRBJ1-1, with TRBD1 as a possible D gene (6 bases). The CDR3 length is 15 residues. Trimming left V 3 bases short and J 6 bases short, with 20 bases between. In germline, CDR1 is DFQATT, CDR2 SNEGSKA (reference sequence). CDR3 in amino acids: CSASRRRGNWAEAFF. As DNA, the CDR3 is TGCAGTGCTAGTAGGAGAAGGGGGAATTGGGCTGAAGCTTTCTTT.

The CDR3 region has the DNA TGTGCCAGCACCCGTTCGGGGGAGGCAGAAGAGACCCAGTACTTC. Its protein product is CASTRSGEAEETQYF. The rearrangement links TRBV7-2 to TRBJ2-5, with D maybe TRBD2 (6 bases). Deletions cut 7 bases from V and 3 bases from J, with 18 bases between. This CDR3 contains 15 residues. Germline V gene lookup returns CDR1 SGHTA and CDR2 FQGNSA. Supplemented by reference TRBV7-2 and TRBJ2-5, the full variable domain reads GAGVSQSPSNKVTEKGKDVELRCDPISGHTALYWYRQSLGQGLEFLIYFQGNSAPDKSGLPSDRFSAERTGGSVSTLTIQRTQQEDSAVYLCASTRSGEAEETQYFGPGTRLLVL.

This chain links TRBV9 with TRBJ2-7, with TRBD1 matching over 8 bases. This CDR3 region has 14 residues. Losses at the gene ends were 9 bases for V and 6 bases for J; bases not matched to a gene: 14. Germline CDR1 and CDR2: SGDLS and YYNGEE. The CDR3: CAIPKRGRGLEQYF. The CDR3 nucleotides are TGTGCCATCCCGAAACGGGGCAGGGGGCTCGAGCAGTACTTC.

In nucleotides, the CDR3 is TGTGCCAGCAGCCAAGATATAGGCGGCCCGGGGAGCAAAAACATTCAGTACTTC. Translating it yields CASSQDIGGPGSKNIQYF. The chain employs TRBV3-1 (or the pseudogene TRBV3-2) and TRBJ2-4; tentatively, D is TRBD2 (5 bases). V was trimmed by 0 bases and J by 3 bases, leaving 18 bases between them. CDR1 is LGHDT and CDR2 is YNNKEL in the germline V gene (reference sequence). This CDR3 comprises 18 residues.

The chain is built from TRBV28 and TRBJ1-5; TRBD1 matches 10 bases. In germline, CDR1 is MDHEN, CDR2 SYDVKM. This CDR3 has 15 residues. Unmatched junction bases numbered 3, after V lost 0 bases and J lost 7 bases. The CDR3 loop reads CASSLWGTGDQPQHF. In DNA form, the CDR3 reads TGTGCCAGCAGTTTATGGGGGACAGGGGACCAGCCCCAGCATTTT.

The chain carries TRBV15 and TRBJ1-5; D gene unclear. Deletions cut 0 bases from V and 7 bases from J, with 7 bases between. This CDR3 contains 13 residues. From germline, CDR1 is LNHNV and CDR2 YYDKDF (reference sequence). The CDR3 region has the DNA TGTGCCACCAGCAGAGACCAAAAACAGCCCCAGCATTTT. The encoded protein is CATSRDQKQPQHF.

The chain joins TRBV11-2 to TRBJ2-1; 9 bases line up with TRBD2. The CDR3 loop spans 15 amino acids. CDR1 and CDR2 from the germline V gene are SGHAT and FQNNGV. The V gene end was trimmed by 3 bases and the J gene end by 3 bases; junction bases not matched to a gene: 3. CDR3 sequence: CASSLGREGYNEQFF. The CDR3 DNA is TGTGCCAGCAGCTTGGGGCGGGAGGGCTACAATGAGCAGTTCTTC.

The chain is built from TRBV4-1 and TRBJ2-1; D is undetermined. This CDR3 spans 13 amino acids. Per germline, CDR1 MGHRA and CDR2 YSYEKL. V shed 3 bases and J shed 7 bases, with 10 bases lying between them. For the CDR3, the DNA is TGCGCCAGCAGCCAGGGCCTAACAAATGAGCAGTTCTTC. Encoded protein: CASSQGLTNEQFF.

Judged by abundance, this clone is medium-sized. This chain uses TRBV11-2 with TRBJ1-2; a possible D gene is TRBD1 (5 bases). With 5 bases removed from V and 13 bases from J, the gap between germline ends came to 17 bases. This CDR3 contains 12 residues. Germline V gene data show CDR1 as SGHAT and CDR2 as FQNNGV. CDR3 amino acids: CASSLGPRQCTF. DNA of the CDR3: TGTGCCAGCAGCCTGGGCCCCAGACAGTGCACCTTC.

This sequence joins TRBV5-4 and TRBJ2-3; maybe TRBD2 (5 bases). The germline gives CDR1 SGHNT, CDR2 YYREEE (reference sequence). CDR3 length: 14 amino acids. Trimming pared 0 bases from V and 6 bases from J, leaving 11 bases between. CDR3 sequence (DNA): TGTGCCAGCAGCTTGGCCCACGGGGTGGATACGCAGTATTTT. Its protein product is CASSLAHGVDTQYF.

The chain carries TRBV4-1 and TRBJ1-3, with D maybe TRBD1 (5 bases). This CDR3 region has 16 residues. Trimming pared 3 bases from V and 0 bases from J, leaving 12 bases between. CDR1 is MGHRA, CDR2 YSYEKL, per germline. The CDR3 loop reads CASSHPGRDSGNTIYF. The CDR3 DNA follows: TGCGCCAGCAGCCACCCAGGGAGGGACTCTGGAAACACCATATATTTT.

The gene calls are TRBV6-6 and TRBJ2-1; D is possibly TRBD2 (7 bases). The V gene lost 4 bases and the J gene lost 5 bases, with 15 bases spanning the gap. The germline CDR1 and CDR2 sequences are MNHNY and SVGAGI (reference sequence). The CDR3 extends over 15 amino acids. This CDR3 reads CASSWAGAPHNEQFF. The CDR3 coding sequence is TGTGCCAGCAGTTGGGCGGGGGCCCCCCACAATGAGCAGTTCTTC.